This entry features one T cell receptor beta chain sequence. In its sample, this clonotype was seen a few times. Its cognate antigen has yet to be identified. It has no much larger one-base neighbor in the sample; base qualities were not kept. This was a case-control study nested in a cohort of healthcare workers in London, UK, who had nasopharyngeal swab PCR tests and blood samples taken every week. Healthcare workers were recruited during the week of the UK lockdown, between 23 and 31 March 2020, and followed weekly for up to roughly 15 weeks. The sample comes from a study of early T cells in non-severe SARS-CoV-2 infection (dated by TCRdb to the early 2020s). Notes on the research overall: TCR sequencing used bulk RNA from unsorted whole blood, so alpha and beta chains could not be paired. Study-wide findings and limitations: VDJdb matching was skewed toward anti-spike CD8 responses, so virus-specific expansions were likely underestimated and private and CD4 specificities were missed.

Between the V and J ends, shortened by 7 bases and 2 bases respectively, the junction contains 10 bases. The germline V gene yields SQVTM for CDR1 and ANQGSEA for CDR2. The CDR3 runs 12 amino acids, cysteine and phenylalanine included. Of all the DNA, just the CDR3 is kept, 36 bases in frame from base 1. The library was made by 5' RACE. The listed sequencing device is NextSeq 500. Unique molecular identifiers were attached to individual cDNA molecules in the TCR library protocol so that sequencing error and PCR bias could be corrected. Both TCR alpha and beta chains were sequenced, and tight co-correlation was observed between alpha and beta sequence abundances in each sample. The paper's data handling went like this. Decombinator V4 was used to annotate TCR sequences for V gene, J gene and CDR3. Expanded TCRs were defined as changing significantly between any two time points under a Poisson model with p below 0.0001. TCR abundances were normalised to the total number of TCRs sequenced per sample and were expressed as counts per million. MAIT TCRs were defined by TRAV1-2 paired with TRAJ12, TRAJ20 or TRAJ33, and iNKT TCRs by TRAV10 paired with TRAJ18. VDJdb, accessed 1 November 2021, was searched for CMV, EBV and SARS-CoV-2 annotated TCRs, excluding TCRs annotated for multiple antigens. TCRdb redid the processing of the public reads, applying fastp at Q25 and MiXCR, and retained in-frame beta chains. Each CDR3 protein appears once, grouped with its most common genes and DNA. The V and J calls were determined by TCRdb, not by the authors. The sample table contains about 49,000 distinct CDR3 sequences; only one count was recorded for about 6% of them. The ten largest clones capture approximately 3% of the sample.

The chain couples TRBV29-1 to TRBJ2-3; the D segment could be TRBD1, given 6 matching bases. Here the sequenced sample was whole blood, taken at baseline. The sequence derives from an adult who was a healthcare worker with PCR-confirmed SARS-CoV-2 infection or an uninfected control (not recorded which). Here the CDR3 is given as CSGRQDTDTQYF. Here is the DNA: TGCAGCGGAAGACAGGACACAGATACGCAGTATTTT.